Listed here are 30 T cell receptor beta chains from one sample, sequenced in a study of early T cells in non-severe SARS-CoV-2 infection. MiXCR, applied by TCRdb to the 5' RACE reads, yields one record per CDR3 protein. The data show 60,000 to 65,000 distinct CDR3 sequences, around 9.9% seen once. The source material was whole blood. All receptors come from an adult who was a healthcare worker with PCR-confirmed SARS-CoV-2 infection or an uninfected control (not recorded which).

This clonotype was observed many times. This chain uses TRBV24-1 with TRBJ2-3; the D is unclear. The V end lost 8 bases, the J end lost 0 bases, and 14 bases lay between the germline ends. The CDR3 runs to 15 residues. CDR1 is KGHDR, CDR2 SFDVKD, per germline. The CDR3 loop is CATKNTRHSTDTQYF. Written as DNA, the CDR3 is TGTGCCACCAAAAACACGCGGCATAGCACAGATACGCAGTATTTT.

This clonotype appeared many times. The genes are TRBV6-5 and TRBJ2-1, with D possibly being TRBD2 (7 bases). The CDR3 length is 17 residues. Trimming cost V 5 bases and J 6 bases, with 23 bases left between them. CDR1 and CDR2 from the germline V gene are MNHEY and SVGAGI. This CDR3 is CASSRDGLWGGSNEQFF. Written as DNA, the CDR3 is TGTGCCAGCAGTCGTGATGGCCTTTGGGGGGGCAGCAATGAGCAGTTCTTC.

The table lists this clonotype with a few counts. The J gene is TRBJ2-5, the V gene TRBV6-6; possibly TRBD1 or TRBD2 for D (5 bases each). Deletions cut 7 bases from V and 5 bases from J, with 14 bases between. Germline V gives CDR1 MNHNY, CDR2 SVGAGI (reference sequence). This CDR3 has 13 amino acids. The CDR3 nucleotides are TGTGCCAGCATTCCGAGGGGCGGCGAGACCCAGTACTTC. It encodes CASIPRGGETQYF.

This clonotype showed up many times. The CDR3 loop reads CASSPSGATNTQYF. The DNA for the CDR3 is TGTGCCAGCAGCCCGAGCGGGGCCACTAATACGCAGTATTTT. The V call is TRBV5-4, the J call TRBJ2-3; TRBD2 matches at 7 bases. V dropped 4 bases and J dropped 7; count of bases not matched to a gene: 9. This CDR3 comprises 14 residues. The germline V gene has CDR1 SGHNT and CDR2 YYREEE (reference sequence).

The rearrangement links TRBV3-1 to TRBJ1-6; unclear D gene. Trimming took 1 base from V and 6 from J, leaving 10 bases between them. The germline gives CDR1 LGHDT, CDR2 YNNKEL (reference sequence). The CDR3 is 15 amino acids. In DNA, the CDR3 is TGTGCCAGCAGCCAAGGATCGCGGACTAATTCACCCCTCCACTTT. Translated: CASSQGSRTNSPLHF.

The gene calls are TRBV3-1 and TRBJ2-5, with a tentative D call TRBD2 (5 bases). Germline V gene data show CDR1 as LGHDT and CDR2 as YNNKEL (reference sequence). V gave up 0 bases and J gave up 1 base, with 9 bases separating them. This CDR3 spans 15 amino acids. DNA for the CDR3: TGTGCCAGCAGCCAAGATCAGGACTTCCAAGAGACCCAGTACTTC. Protein: CASSQDQDFQETQYF.

In its sample, this clonotype was seen a few times. The genes are TRBV9 and TRBJ2-3, with D perhaps matching TRBD1 (5 bases). The CDR3 spans 15 residues. Trimming removed 0 bases at V and 4 bases at J, with 12 bases between. Per germline, CDR1 SGDLS and CDR2 YYNGEE. CDR3 loop: CASSVGGSGADTQYF. As DNA, the CDR3 is TGTGCCAGCAGCGTAGGGGGCAGTGGGGCAGATACGCAGTATTTT.

The chain couples TRBV6-2 or TRBV6-3 to TRBJ1-1, with D possibly TRBD1 on 5 matching bases. V was trimmed by 8 bases and J by 6 bases, leaving 13 bases between them. The CDR3 runs to 12 residues. In germline, CDR1 is MNHEY, CDR2 SVGEGT. The CDR3 bases are TGTGCCAGCGCATTTTCGACAGCTGAAGCTTTCTTT. Encoded protein: CASAFSTAEAFF.

This clonotype was seen at least ten times. CDR3 DNA: TGTGCCAGCTCACAGATAACGGGGGGGCCTCGGACAGATACGCAGTATTTT. Residues: CASSQITGGPRTDTQYF. The chain is built from TRBV18 and TRBJ2-3; 8 bases map to TRBD2. Germline loops: CDR1 KGHSH, CDR2 LQKENI. V shed 4 bases and J 3 bases; nucleotides not matched to a gene: 12. This CDR3 contains 17 residues.

This clonotype was observed many times. The chain uses TRBV24-1 and TRBJ2-1, with no clear D. The CDR3 spans 13 residues. The germline CDR1 and CDR2 sequences are KGHDR and SFDVKD. V was shortened by 4 bases and J by 4 bases, with 7 bases between the two germline ends. CDR3 protein: CATSEQPYNEQFF. The CDR3 coding sequence is TGTGCCACCAGTGAACAGCCGTACAATGAGCAGTTCTTC.

This chain uses TRBV5-1 with TRBJ2-3; 8 bases agree with TRBD2. This CDR3 comprises 15 residues. Losses at the gene ends were 1 base for V and 0 bases for J; bases not matched to a gene: 1. The germline gives CDR1 SGHRS, CDR2 YFSETQ. CDR3 loop: CASSLRGGSTDTQYF. The CDR3 region has the DNA TGCGCCAGCAGCTTGCGGGGGGGCAGCACAGATACGCAGTATTTT.

Only a few counts were recorded for this clonotype. This chain connects TRBV4-2 to TRBJ2-2, with a possible D match to TRBD2 (5 bases). The germline CDR1 and CDR2 sequences are LGHNA and YNFKEQ. This CDR3 is 15 amino acids long. Trimming took 0 bases from V and 4 from J, leaving 9 bases between them. CDR3 DNA: TGTGCCAGCAGCCAAGACTCGGGGTCCACCGGGGAGCTGTTTTTT. As protein: CASSQDSGSTGELFF.

This clonotype has a count of ten or more. This chain connects TRBV6-1 to TRBJ1-2, with TRBD1 matching over 7 bases. V lost 3 bases to trimming and J lost 3 bases; unmatched junction nucleotides: 1. Germline CDR1 MNHNS, CDR2 SASEGT. The CDR3 is made up of 13 amino acids. CDR3 residues: CASSETGYYGYTF. DNA of the CDR3: TGTGCCAGCAGTGAGACAGGGTACTATGGCTACACCTTC.

This clonotype showed up many times. The chain joins TRBV12-3 or TRBV12-4 to TRBJ2-7; D might be TRBD2 (6 bases). The CDR3 consists of 11 residues. V lost 3 bases and J lost 10, with 10 bases in between. CDR3 bases: TGTGCCAGCAGTTTGGGGGGATCTCAGTACGTC. It specifies CASSLGGSQYV.

This chain connects TRBV7-3 to TRBJ1-2, with TRBD1 matching 7 bases. In germline, CDR1 is SGHTA, CDR2 FQGTGA. After removal of 2 bases from V and 0 bases from J, the junction contained 3 bases not matched to a gene. The CDR3 totals 15 residues. CDR3 sequence: CASSLGTASNYGYTF. The CDR3 DNA reads TGTGCCAGCAGCTTAGGGACAGCCTCTAACTATGGCTACACCTTC.

This clonotype was detected ten times or more. This chain connects TRBV29-1 to TRBJ1-2; D is unclear. This CDR3 contains 12 residues. The germline gives CDR1 SQVTM, CDR2 ANQGSEA. Trimming removed 7 bases from V and 2 bases from J, with 11 bases in between. This CDR3 is CSGRTVNYGYTF. In DNA, the CDR3 is TGCAGCGGCCGGACTGTGAACTATGGCTACACCTTC.

This clonotype was counted many times. The chain links TRBV10-3 to TRBJ1-2; maybe TRBD1 (5 bases). The CDR3 runs to 14 residues. Trimming took 4 bases from V and 5 from J, leaving 14 bases between them. Germline V CDR1 and CDR2: ENHRY, SYGVKD. The CDR3 reads CAISVKGSKYGYTF. The DNA for the CDR3 is TGTGCCATCAGTGTTAAGGGGTCAAAGTATGGCTACACCTTC.

This clonotype was found a few times. This chain links TRBV2 with TRBJ1-2; D is uncertain. Per the germline V gene, CDR1 is SNHLY and CDR2 is FYNNEI. V was shortened by 5 bases and J by 7 bases, with 8 bases between the two germline ends. The CDR3 runs to 11 residues. The CDR3 nucleotides are TGTGCCAGCAGTCAGGAGGGTGGCTACACCTTC. Its protein product is CASSQEGGYTF.

This clonotype occurred many times. The rearrangement uses TRBV19 and TRBJ2-7; D is ambiguous. Trimming stripped 9 bases from V and 3 bases from J, with 3 bases between. The germline V gene encodes CDR1 LNHDA and CDR2 SQIVND (reference sequence). The CDR3 sequence is 9 residues long. The CDR3 DNA reads TGTGCCAGCCGCTACGAGCAGTACGTC. Translation: CASRYEQYV.

There are a few counts of this clonotype. The chain uses TRBV29-1 and TRBJ2-7; D call uncertain. Germline CDR1 SQVTM, CDR2 ANQGSEA. The CDR3 has 12 residues. CDR3 in amino acids: CSPRTEVNEQYV. CDR3 DNA: TGCAGCCCACGCACAGAGGTAAACGAACAGTACGTC.

This clonotype was counted at least ten times. This sequence joins TRBV6-1 and TRBJ2-5; no definite D call. The V end was cut by 6 bases, the J end by 0 bases, with 2 bases between. CDR1 and CDR2 (germline): MNHNS, SASEGT. The CDR3 is made up of 11 amino acids. In DNA form, the CDR3 reads TGTGCCAGCAGGTACCAAGAGACCCAGTACTTC. It encodes CASRYQETQYF.

This clonotype occurred many times. The chain uses TRBV6-4 and TRBJ1-2; D unresolved. CDR1 and CDR2 from the germline V gene are MRHNA and SNTAGT. Trimming cost V 2 bases and J 6 bases, with 22 bases left between them. The CDR3 totals 17 residues. The CDR3 bases are TGTGCCAGCAGTGACCCGCAGGTCTTCGGGAGCGGGGATGGCTACACCTTC. Its protein product is CASSDPQVFGSGDGYTF.

In this sample, this clonotype turned up many times. This rearrangement joins TRBV6-6 to TRBJ1-3; D gene unclear. CDR3 length: 13 amino acids. The V gene lost 6 bases and the J gene lost 9 bases, with 15 bases spanning the gap. From germline, CDR1 is MNHNY and CDR2 SVGAGI (reference sequence). The CDR3 spells CASSRLGGGTIYF. In DNA form, the CDR3 reads TGTGCCAGCAGCCGCCTTGGCGGTGGCACCATATATTTT.

This clonotype has a handful of counts. The V gene is TRBV12-3 or TRBV12-4, the J gene TRBJ1-1; D remains unclear. The CDR3 has 15 amino acids. V lost 3 bases and J lost 7, with 18 bases in between. In nucleotides, the CDR3 is TGTGCCAGCAGTTTGCTCCCAGTTGGGATTGGTGAAGCTTTCTTT. Translated: CASSLLPVGIGEAFF.

This clonotype was counted only a few times. The chain is built from TRBV12-3 or TRBV12-4 and TRBJ2-3; 9 bases match TRBD1. This CDR3 is 16 amino acids long. Germline trimming cut 5 bases from V and 2 bases from J; bases unmatched to any gene: 8. CDR3 sequence: CASSTQGQGFTDTQYF. The CDR3 coding sequence is TGTGCCAGCAGTACCCAGGGACAGGGATTCACAGATACGCAGTATTTT.

The V call is TRBV2, the J call TRBJ1-3; 7 bases fit TRBD1. Germline V gene data show CDR1 as SNHLY and CDR2 as FYNNEI. The CDR3 is made up of 13 amino acids. V lost 6 bases, J lost 4 bases, and 3 bases stayed unmatched. DNA of the CDR3: TGTGCCAGCAGGGACAGGTCCGGAAACACCATATATTTT. It encodes CASRDRSGNTIYF.

This clonotype came up many times. The chain employs TRBV9 and TRBJ2-1; 7 bases are a match to TRBD2. This CDR3 has 16 amino acids. Germline V gene sequence: CDR1 SGDLS, CDR2 YYNGEE. The trim removed 4 bases at V and 10 bases at J, leaving 17 bases unmatched. The CDR3 reads CASSPRPGRAGEEQFF. CDR3 DNA: TGTGCCAGCAGCCCCAGGCCGGGACGGGCGGGAGAGGAGCAGTTCTTC. The full variable domain, with the rest looked up from reference TRBV9 and TRBJ2-1, is DSGVTQTPKHLITATGQRVTLRCSPRSGDLSVYWYQQSLDQGLQFLIQYYNGEERAKGNILERFSAQQFPDLHSELNLSSLELGDSALYFCASSPRPGRAGEEQFFGPGTRLTVL.

This clonotype was seen more than once but under ten times. The chain joins TRBV14 to TRBJ2-2; D gene unclear. Per germline, CDR1 SGHDN and CDR2 FVKESK. CDR3 size: 11 residues. V was cut by 7 bases and J by 6 bases, with 6 bases left in between. CDR3 nucleotide sequence: TGTGCCAGCACTCATTCCGGGGAGCTGTTTTTT. Residues: CASTHSGELFF. The whole variable domain, filled in from reference TRBV14 and TRBJ2-2, reads EAGVTQFPSHSVIEKGQTVTLRCDPISGHDNLYWYRRVMGKEIKFLLHFVKESKQDESGMPNNRFLAERTGGTYSTLKVQPAELEDSGVYFCASTHSGELFFGEGSRLTVL.

This clonotype was seen only a few times. The rearrangement links TRBV12-3 or TRBV12-4 to TRBJ1-2, with D perhaps TRBD1 (5 bases). Deletions cut 3 bases from V and 6 bases from J, with 14 bases between. The CDR3 contains 14 residues. The CDR3 region has the DNA TGTGCCAGCAGTTTTCGGGGGTTCATGGATGGCTACACCTTC. It specifies CASSFRGFMDGYTF.

V and J are TRBV7-8 and TRBJ2-1; D not resolved. The germline V gene encodes CDR1 SGHVS and CDR2 FQNEAQ. With 5 bases removed from V and 3 bases from J, the gap between germline ends came to 5 bases. The CDR3 sequence is 12 residues long. CDR3 DNA sequence: TGTGCCAGCAGCCCATACTACAATGAGCAGTTCTTC. Its protein is CASSPYYNEQFF. The entire variable domain, with the rest obtained from reference TRBV7-8 and TRBJ2-1, is as follows: GAGVSQSPRYKVAKRGQDVALRCDPISGHVSLFWYQQALGQGPEFLTYFQNEAQLDKSGLPSDRFFAERPEGSVSTLKIQRTQQEDSAVYLCASSPYYNEQFFGPGTRLTVL.